This TCR beta chain came from a study of T cell responses to AZD1222 COVID-19 vaccine. This clone was seen only once. Antigen: not known. The V gene's germline CDR1 is SGHVS and CDR2 FNYEAQ. V was pared by 0 bases and J by 6 bases, with 2 bases of the junction left unmatched. This CDR3 has 15 residues. Overall study findings and caveats: Repertoire collection took place solely once the T cell response had peaked.

The repertoire was sequenced with immunoSEQ multiplex PCR; TCRdb's copy has only in-frame clones and lacks some. The table has 150,000 to 200,000 clones, 92% seen once. The receptor was derived from an adult who received the AZD1222 COVID-19 vaccine. This rearrangement joins TRBV7-6 to TRBJ2-1, with TRBD2 matching over 10 bases. Specimen: peripheral blood, collected 28 days after the second AZD1222 dose. Written as DNA, the CDR3 is TGTGCCAGCAGCTTAGCAGCGGGGGGGCCCAATGAGCAGTTCTTC. Translating it yields CASSLAAGGPNEQFF. Complete variable domain (other parts from reference TRBV7-6 and TRBJ2-1): GAGVSQSPRYKVTKRGQDVALRCDPISGHVSLYWYRQALGQGPEFLTYFNYEAQQDKSGLPNDRFSAERPEGSISTLTIQRTEQRDSAMYRCASSLAAGGPNEQFFGPGTRLTVL.